This T cell receptor beta chain was sequenced for a study of early T cells in non-severe SARS-CoV-2 infection. TCRdb itself ran the 5' RACE reads through MiXCR, one entry per CDR3 protein. The sample contains roughly 80,000 distinct CDR3 sequences, 16% of which appear only once. CDR1 is SGHVS and CDR2 is FQNEAQ in the germline V gene. V gave up 2 bases and J gave up 5 bases; unmatched junction bases: 8. This CDR3 contains 16 residues. In its sample, this clonotype ranks as medium-sized (0.01 to 0.1%). The sequenced material came from whole blood. The source of this sequence is an adult who was a healthcare worker with PCR-confirmed SARS-CoV-2 infection or an uninfected control (not recorded which). The gene calls are TRBV7-8 and TRBJ2-5; 10 bases are a match to TRBD2. The CDR3 reads CASSLTERGGRETQYF. Here the CDR3 DNA reads TGTGCCAGCAGCTTAACAGAGCGGGGGGGCCGTGAGACCCAGTACTTC.